This TCR beta chain stems from a study of Ad26.COV2.S vaccination and SARS-CoV-2 variants. The method was immunoSEQ multiplex PCR; TCRdb's version includes in-frame clones alone and lacks a portion of them. The top ten hold 9.5% to 15% of the sample, which has approximately 480,000 clones, roughly nine tenths seen once. Regarding the study as a whole: The TCR breadth and depth analyses may have produced an underestimate of total T cell responses.

V dropped 5 bases and J dropped 8; count of bases not matched to a gene: 7. Looked up from germline, CDR1 is MNHNY and CDR2 is SVGAGI (reference sequence). The CDR3 has 14 residues. With regard to this clone: Its antigen remains unknown.

Treatment reported: 19 received Ad26.COV2.S at low or high dose, single or two shots; roughly five received placebo; per-sample allocation not given. On day 63 after the first injection, vaccine and placebo recipients gave samples. The receptor comes from a person between 18 and 60 years old who received the Ad26.COV2.S COVID-19 vaccine or a placebo. This sequence joins TRBV6-6 and TRBJ2-1; 9 bases map to TRBD2. This specimen consisted of peripheral blood, obtained in a trial of Ad26.COV2.S vaccine versus placebo. CDR3 protein: CASSGREGQDEQFF. CDR3 coding DNA: TGTGCCAGCAGTGGGCGGGAGGGCCAAGATGAGCAGTTCTTC.